The source of this T cell receptor (beta chain) is a study of T-cell reconstitution after alpha-beta-depleted transplantation in children. Study results and caveats: Reportedly, only several hundred clones from non-depleted graft cells drove alpha-beta T-cell counts at about two months. Newly generated T cells supplied most T-cell counts and diversity one year post-transplant. The origin of high day-60 TCRbeta diversity in some patients lay in surviving recipient T cells and thymic progenitors.

Molecular barcoding with unique molecular identifiers was used for the TCRbeta library. TCRdb passed the PCR reads through MiXCR, listing each CDR3 protein once. The repertoire consists of roughly 160,000 distinct CDR3 sequences, with more than 9.5% occurring once and the leading ten covering approximately 13%. This clonotype has at least ten counts. The target antigen is unknown. The germline gives CDR1 MNHEY, CDR2 SMNVEV (reference sequence). The CDR3 contains 15 residues. V was pared by 4 bases and J by 4 bases, with 8 bases of the junction left unmatched. The material was PBMCs, obtained before TCRalphabeta/CD19-depleted stem cell transplant. This chain links TRBV27 with TRBJ2-7; 9 positions match TRBD2. This receptor was obtained from a boy younger than 10 with acute myeloid leukemia, due to receive a stem cell transplant. The CDR3 spells CASSYGSGSGYEQYF. The CDR3 nucleotides are TGTGCCAGCAGTTACGGTAGCGGGAGCGGGTACGAGCAGTACTTC.